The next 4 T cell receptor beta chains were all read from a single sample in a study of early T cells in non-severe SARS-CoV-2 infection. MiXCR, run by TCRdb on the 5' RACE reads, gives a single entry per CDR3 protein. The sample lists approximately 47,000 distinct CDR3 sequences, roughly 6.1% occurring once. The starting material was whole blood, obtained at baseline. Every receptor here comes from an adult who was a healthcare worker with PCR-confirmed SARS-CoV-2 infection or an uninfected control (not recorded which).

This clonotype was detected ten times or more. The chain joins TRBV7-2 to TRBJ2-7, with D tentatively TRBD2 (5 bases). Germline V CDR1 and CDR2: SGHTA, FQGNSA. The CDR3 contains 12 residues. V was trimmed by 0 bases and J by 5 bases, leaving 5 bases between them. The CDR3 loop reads CASSLAGDEQYF. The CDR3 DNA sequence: TGTGCCAGCAGCTTAGCCGGGGACGAGCAGTACTTC.

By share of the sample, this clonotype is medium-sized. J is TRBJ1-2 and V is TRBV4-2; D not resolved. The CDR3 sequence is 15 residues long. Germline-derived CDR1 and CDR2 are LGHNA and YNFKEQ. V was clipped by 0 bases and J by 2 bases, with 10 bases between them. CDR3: CASSQDSAKNYGYTF. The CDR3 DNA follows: TGTGCCAGCAGCCAAGACAGCGCCAAAAACTATGGCTACACCTTC.

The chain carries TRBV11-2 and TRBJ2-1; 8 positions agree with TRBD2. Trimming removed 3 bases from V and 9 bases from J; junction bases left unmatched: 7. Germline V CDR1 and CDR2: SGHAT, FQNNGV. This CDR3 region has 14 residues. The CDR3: CASSFQRELGEQFF. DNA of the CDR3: TGTGCCAGCAGCTTCCAGCGGGAGCTAGGTGAGCAGTTCTTC.

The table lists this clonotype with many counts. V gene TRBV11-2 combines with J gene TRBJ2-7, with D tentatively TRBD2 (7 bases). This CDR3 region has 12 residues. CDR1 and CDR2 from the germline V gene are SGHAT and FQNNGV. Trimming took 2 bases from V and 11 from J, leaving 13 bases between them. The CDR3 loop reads CASSLSQGGKYF. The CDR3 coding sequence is TGTGCCAGCAGCTTATCACAGGGAGGGAAGTACTTC.